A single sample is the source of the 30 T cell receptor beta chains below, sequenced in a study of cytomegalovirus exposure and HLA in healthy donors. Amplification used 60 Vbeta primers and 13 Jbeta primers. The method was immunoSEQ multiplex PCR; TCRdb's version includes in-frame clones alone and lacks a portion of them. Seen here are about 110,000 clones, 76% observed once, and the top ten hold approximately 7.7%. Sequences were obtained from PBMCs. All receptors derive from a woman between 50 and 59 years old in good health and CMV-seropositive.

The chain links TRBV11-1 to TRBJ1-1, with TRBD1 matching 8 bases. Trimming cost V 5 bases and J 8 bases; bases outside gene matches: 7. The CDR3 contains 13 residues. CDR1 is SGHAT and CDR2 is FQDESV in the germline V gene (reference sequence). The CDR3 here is CASSHDRGREAFF. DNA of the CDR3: TGTGCCAGCAGCCATGACAGGGGCCGGGAAGCTTTCTTT.

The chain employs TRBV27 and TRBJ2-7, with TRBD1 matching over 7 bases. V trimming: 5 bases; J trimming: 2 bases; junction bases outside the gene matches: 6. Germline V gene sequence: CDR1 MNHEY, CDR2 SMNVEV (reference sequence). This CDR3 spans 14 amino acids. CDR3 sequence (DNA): TGTGCCAGCAGTCCTACAGGGGTGACCTACGAGCAGTACTTC. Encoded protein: CASSPTGVTYEQYF.

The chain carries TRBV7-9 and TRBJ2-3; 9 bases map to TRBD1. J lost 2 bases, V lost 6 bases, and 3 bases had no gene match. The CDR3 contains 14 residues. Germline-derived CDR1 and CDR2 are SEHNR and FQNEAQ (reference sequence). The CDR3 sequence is CASSRQGVTDTQYF. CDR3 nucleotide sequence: TGTGCCAGCAGTCGACAGGGGGTCACAGATACGCAGTATTTT. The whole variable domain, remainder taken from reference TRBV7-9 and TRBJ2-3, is DTGVSQNPRHKITKRGQNVTFRCDPISEHNRLYWYRQTLGQGPEFLTYFQNEAQLEKSRLLSDRFSAERPKGSFSTLEIQRTEQGDSAMYLCASSRQGVTDTQYFGPGTRLTVL.

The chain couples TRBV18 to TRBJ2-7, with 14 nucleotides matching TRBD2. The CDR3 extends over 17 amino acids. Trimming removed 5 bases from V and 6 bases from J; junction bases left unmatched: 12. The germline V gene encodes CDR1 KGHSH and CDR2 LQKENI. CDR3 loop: CASSSASGTSGSVEQYF. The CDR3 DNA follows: TGTGCCAGCTCAAGTGCCAGTGGGACTAGCGGGAGCGTCGAGCAGTACTTC.

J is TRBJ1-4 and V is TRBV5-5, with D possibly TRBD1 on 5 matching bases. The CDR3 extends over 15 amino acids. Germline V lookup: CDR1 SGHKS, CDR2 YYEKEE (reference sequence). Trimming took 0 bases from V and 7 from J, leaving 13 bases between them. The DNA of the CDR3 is TGTGCCAGCAGCTTGGGGAGTCAGGGAGGTGAAAAACTGTTTTTT. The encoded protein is CASSLGSQGGEKLFF.

Here the CDR3 reads CASSEGSADTQYF. The CDR3 coding sequence is TGTGCCAGCAGCGAGGGTAGCGCAGATACGCAGTATTTT. This sequence joins TRBV9 and TRBJ2-3, with a weak D call TRBD2 (5 bases). V shed 3 bases and J shed 4 bases, with 9 bases lying between them. The germline V gene encodes CDR1 SGDLS and CDR2 YYNGEE. The CDR3 is made up of 13 amino acids.

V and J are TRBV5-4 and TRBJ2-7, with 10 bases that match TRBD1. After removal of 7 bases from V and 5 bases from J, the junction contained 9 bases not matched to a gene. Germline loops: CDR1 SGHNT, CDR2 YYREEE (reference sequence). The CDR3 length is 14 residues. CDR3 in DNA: TGTGCCAGCCATCGACAGGGGGCGCGCGACGAGCAGTACTTC. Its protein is CASHRQGARDEQYF.

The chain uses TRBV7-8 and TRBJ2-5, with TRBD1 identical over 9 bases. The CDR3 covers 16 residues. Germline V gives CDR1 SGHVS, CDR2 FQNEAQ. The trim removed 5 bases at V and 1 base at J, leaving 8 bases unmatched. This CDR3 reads CASSPLQGASQETQYF. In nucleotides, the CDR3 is TGTGCCAGCAGCCCCTTACAGGGGGCGAGCCAAGAGACCCAGTACTTC.

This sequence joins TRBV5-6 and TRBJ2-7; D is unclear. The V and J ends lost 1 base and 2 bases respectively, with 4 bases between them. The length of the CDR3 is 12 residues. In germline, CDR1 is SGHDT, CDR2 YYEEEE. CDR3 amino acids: CASSLFAYEQYF. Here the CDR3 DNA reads TGTGCCAGCAGCTTGTTCGCCTACGAGCAGTACTTC.

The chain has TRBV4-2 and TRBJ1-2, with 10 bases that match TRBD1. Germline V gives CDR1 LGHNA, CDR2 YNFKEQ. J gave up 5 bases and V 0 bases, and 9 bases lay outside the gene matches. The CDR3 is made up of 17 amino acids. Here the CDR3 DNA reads TGTGCCAGCAGCCAAGACTCCGGGACAGGGGTTTCTTATGGCTACACCTTC. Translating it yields CASSQDSGTGVSYGYTF.

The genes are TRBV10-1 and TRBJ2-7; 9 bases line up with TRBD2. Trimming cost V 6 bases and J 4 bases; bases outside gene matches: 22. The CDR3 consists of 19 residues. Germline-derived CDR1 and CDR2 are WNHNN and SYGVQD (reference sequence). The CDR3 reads CASRQSGEAGGERRYEQYF. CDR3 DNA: TGCGCCAGCAGGCAGTCGGGCGAGGCGGGGGGGGAGCGGAGGTACGAGCAGTACTTC.

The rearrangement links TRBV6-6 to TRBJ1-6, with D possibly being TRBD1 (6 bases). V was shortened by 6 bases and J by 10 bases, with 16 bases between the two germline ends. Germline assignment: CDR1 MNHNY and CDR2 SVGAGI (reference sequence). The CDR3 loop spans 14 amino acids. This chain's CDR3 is CASRKGGVESPLHF. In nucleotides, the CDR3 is TGTGCCAGCAGGAAGGGGGGGGTAGAATCACCCCTCCACTTT.

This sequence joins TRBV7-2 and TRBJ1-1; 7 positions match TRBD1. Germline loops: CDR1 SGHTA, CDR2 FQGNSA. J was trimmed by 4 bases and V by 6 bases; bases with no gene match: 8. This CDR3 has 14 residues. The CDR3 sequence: CASRGGGVSTEAFF. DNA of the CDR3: TGTGCCAGCAGAGGAGGGGGCGTTAGCACTGAAGCTTTCTTT. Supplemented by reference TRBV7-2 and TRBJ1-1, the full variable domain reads GAGVSQSPSNKVTEKGKDVELRCDPISGHTALYWYRQSLGQGLEFLIYFQGNSAPDKSGLPSDRFSAERTGGSVSTLTIQRTQQEDSAVYLCASRGGGVSTEAFFGQGTRLTVV.

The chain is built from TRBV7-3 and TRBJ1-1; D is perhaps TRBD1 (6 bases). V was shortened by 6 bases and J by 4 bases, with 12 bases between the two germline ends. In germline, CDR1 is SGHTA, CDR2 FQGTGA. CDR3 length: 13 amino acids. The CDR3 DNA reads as TGTGCCAGCAGTCCGGCGGGGGCCACTGAAGCTTTCTTT. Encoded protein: CASSPAGATEAFF.

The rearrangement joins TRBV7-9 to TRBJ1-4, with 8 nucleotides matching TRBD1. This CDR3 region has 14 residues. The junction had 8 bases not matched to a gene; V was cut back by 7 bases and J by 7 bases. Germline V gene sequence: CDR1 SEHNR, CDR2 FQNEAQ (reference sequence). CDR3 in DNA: TGTGCCAGCACCCTGACAGGGGAGGGTGAAAAACTGTTTTTT. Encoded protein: CASTLTGEGEKLFF.

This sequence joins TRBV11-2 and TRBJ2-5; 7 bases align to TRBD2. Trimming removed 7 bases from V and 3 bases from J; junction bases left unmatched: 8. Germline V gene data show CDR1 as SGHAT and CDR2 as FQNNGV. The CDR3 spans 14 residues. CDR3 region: CASTPAGREETQYF. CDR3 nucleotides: TGTGCCAGCACCCCAGCGGGACGTGAAGAGACCCAGTACTTC.

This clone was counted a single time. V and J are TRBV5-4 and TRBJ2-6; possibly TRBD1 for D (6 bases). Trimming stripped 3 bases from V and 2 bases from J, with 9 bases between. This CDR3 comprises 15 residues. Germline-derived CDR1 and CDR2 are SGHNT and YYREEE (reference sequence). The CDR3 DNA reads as TGTGCCAGCAGCTCCTCAGGGGCTGGGGCCAACGTCCTGACTTTC. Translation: CASSSSGAGANVLTF.

Written as DNA, the CDR3 is TGTGCCAGCAGCTTAGAAGGGGCGCCCTACGAGCAGTACTTC. Encoded protein: CASSLEGAPYEQYF. This rearrangement joins TRBV5-5 to TRBJ2-7, with a weak D call TRBD1 (5 bases). The length of the CDR3 is 14 residues. CDR1 is SGHKS, CDR2 YYEKEE, per germline (reference sequence). V lost 2 bases and J 2 bases, leaving 11 bases between the germline ends.

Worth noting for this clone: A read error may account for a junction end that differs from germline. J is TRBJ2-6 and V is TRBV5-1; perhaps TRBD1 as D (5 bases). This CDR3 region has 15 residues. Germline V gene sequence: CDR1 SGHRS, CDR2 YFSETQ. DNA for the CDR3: TGCGCCAGCAGCCAAACATTGTCTGGGGCCAACGGCCTGACTTTC. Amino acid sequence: CASSQTLSGANGLTF.

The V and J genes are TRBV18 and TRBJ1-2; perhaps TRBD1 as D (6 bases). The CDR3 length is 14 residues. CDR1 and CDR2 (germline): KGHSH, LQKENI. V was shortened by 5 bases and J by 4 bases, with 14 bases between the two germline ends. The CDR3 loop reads CASSGIQGGYGYTF. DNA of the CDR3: TGTGCCAGCTCAGGAATACAAGGGGGCTATGGCTACACCTTC.

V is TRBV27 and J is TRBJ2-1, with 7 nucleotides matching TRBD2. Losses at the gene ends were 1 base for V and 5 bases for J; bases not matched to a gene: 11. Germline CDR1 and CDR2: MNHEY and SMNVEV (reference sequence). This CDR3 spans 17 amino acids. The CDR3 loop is CASSLYWTGTTDNEQFF. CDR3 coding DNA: TGTGCCAGCAGTTTATATTGGACCGGGACTACTGACAATGAGCAGTTCTTC.

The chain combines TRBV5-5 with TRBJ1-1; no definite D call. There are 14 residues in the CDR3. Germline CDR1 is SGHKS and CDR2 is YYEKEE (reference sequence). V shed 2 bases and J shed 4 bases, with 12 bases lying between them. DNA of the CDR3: TGTGCCAGCAGCTTTGAGAGTGGGAGCACTGAAGCTTTCTTT. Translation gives CASSFESGSTEAFF.

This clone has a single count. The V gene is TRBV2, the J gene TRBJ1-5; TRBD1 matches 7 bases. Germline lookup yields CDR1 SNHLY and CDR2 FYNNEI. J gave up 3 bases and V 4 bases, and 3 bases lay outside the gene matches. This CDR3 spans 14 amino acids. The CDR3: CASSAGGFNQPQHF. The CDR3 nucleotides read TGTGCCAGCAGTGCAGGGGGGTTCAATCAGCCCCAGCATTTT.

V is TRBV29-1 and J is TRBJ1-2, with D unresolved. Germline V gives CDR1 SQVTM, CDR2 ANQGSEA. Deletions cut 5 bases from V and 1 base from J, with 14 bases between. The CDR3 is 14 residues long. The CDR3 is CSVPPSGDNYGYTF. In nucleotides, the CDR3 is TGCAGCGTTCCCCCCTCGGGTGATAACTATGGCTACACCTTC.

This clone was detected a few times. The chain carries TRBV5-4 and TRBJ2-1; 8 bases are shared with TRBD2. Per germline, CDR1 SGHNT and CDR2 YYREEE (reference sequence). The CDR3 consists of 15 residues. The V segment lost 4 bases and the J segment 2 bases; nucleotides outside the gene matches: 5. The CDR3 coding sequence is TGTGCCAGCAGCCAGCTAGCGGGCGCCTACAATGAGCAGTTCTTC. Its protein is CASSQLAGAYNEQFF. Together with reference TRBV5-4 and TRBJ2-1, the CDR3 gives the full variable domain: ETGVTQSPTHLIKTRGQQVTLRCSSQSGHNTVSWYQQALGQGPQFIFQYYREEENGRGNFPPRFSGLQFPNYSSELNVNALELDDSALYLCASSQLAGAYNEQFFGPGTRLTVL.

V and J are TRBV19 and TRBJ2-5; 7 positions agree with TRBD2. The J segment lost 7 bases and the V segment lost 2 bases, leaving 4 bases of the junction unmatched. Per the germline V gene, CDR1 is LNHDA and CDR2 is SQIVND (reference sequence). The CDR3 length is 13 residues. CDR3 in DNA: TGTGCCAGTAGTATACGGGGGGAGTGGACCCAGTACTTC. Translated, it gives CASSIRGEWTQYF. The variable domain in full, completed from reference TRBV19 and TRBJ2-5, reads DGGITQSPKYLFRKEGQNVTLSCEQNLNHDAMYWYRQDPGQGLRLIYYSQIVNDFQKGDIAEGYSVSREKKESFPLTVTSAQKNPTAFYLCASSIRGEWTQYFGPGTRLLVL.

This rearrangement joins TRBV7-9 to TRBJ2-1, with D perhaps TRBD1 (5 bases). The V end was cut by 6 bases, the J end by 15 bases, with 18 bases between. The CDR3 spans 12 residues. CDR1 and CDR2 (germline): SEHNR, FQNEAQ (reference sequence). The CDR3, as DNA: TGTGCCAGCAGTCCCCAGGGAAGGGCGTTGTTCTTC. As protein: CASSPQGRALFF.

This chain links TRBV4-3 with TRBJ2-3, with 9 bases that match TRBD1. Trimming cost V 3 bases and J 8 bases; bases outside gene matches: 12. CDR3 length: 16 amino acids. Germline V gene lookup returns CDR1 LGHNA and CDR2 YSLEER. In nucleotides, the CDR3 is TGCGCCAGCAGCCAGCAATCCGGGACAGGGAGAGTTACGCAGTATTTT. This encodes CASSQQSGTGRVTQYF.

The CDR3: CASSEEFYLEQYF. Here the CDR3 DNA reads TGTGCCAGCAGTGAAGAGTTTTATCTCGAGCAGTACTTC. This chain links TRBV25-1 with TRBJ2-7; D unclear. Trimming pared 2 bases from V and 6 bases from J, leaving 11 bases between. This CDR3 region has 13 residues. CDR1 is MGHDK and CDR2 is SYGVNS in the germline V gene.

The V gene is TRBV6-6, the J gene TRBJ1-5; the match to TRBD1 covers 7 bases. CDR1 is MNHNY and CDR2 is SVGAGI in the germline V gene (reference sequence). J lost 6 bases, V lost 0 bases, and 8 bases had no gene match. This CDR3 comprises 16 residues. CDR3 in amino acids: CASSYSEGAPGQPQHF. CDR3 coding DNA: TGTGCCAGCAGTTACTCCGAGGGGGCGCCCGGTCAGCCCCAGCATTTT.